This TCR beta chain originates from a study of shared clonotypes between healthy human individuals. Naive-designated CD8 cells lacked CD45RO, were positively enriched for CCR7, and omitted terminally differentiated effector memory CD45RA+ cells. Clones were read by immunoSEQ multiplex PCR, and TCRdb kept only the in-frame ones, dropping some. The data hold about 2.1 million clones, with over 85% observed a single time. This CDR3 comprises 16 residues. Germline loops: CDR1 MNHEY, CDR2 SMNVEV (reference sequence). Trimming took 0 bases from V and 2 from J; bases not matched to a gene: 5. Notes on this clone: Other DNA sequences within the sample encode an identical CDR3.

Sequencing was carried out using naive CD8+ T cells from PBMCs. The rearrangement links TRBV27 to TRBJ2-7; 9 bases match TRBD1. This receptor was identified in a man younger than 35 in good health. Some clones in this sample may be carry-over from other donors' samples. CDR3 loop: CASSLSGQGPTYEQYF. The CDR3 DNA is TGTGCCAGCAGTTTATCGGGACAGGGACCAACCTACGAGCAGTACTTC.